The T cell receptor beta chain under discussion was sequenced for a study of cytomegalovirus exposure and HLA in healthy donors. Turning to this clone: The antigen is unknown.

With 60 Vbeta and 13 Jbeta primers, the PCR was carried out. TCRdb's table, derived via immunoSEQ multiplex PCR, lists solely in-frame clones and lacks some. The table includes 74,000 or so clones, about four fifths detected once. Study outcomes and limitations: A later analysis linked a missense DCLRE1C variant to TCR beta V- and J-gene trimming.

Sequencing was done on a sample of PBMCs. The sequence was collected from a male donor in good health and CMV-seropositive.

CDR3 sequence: CASSFRAGEQYF. The CDR3 DNA follows: TGTGCCAGCAGCTTTCGGGCGGGCGAGCAGTACTTC. This chain joins TRBV11-3 and TRBJ2-7, with D possibly being TRBD2 (5 bases). Looked up from germline, CDR1 is SGHNT and CDR2 is YENEEA. The CDR3 is 12 amino acids. V was trimmed by 3 bases and J by 6 bases, leaving 9 bases between them. Together with reference TRBV11-3 and TRBJ2-7, the CDR3 gives the full variable domain: EAGVVQSPRYKIIEKKQPVAFWCNPISGHNTLYWYLQNLGQGPELLIRYENEEAVDDSQLPKDRFSAERLKGVDSTLKIQPAELGDSAVYLCASSFRAGEQYFGPGTRLTVT.